This TCR beta chain derives from a study of OX40 agonist ivuxolimab in advanced cancers. For the study at large: An agonistic human IgG2 monoclonal antibody against OX40 (CD134) was given. Two patients with cutaneous melanoma and one with hepatocellular carcinoma, three in total, showed partial responses.

Repertoires were generated with immunoSEQ multiplex PCR, while TCRdb's copy carries only in-frame clones and drops some. This sample has about 74,000 clones, with around 82% found just once. A remark on this clone: Its antigen remains unidentified.

From germline, CDR1 is LGHNA and CDR2 YNFKEQ. This CDR3 is built from 14 residues. The V and J ends lost 4 bases and 6 bases respectively, with 15 bases between them. General observations from the study: The study found that CD8+ T cells averaged more expanded clones than CD4+. Antigen specificity remained undetermined for the expanded peripheral T cells.

Specimen: CD4+ or CD8+ T cells sorted from blood, collected in a trial of the OX40 agonist ivuxolimab. This chain links TRBV4-2 with TRBJ1-1; a weak D match, TRBD1 (5 bases). The clonotype was recovered from an adult with an advanced solid tumor such as melanoma, head and neck, liver or kidney cancer. In nucleotides, the CDR3 is TGTGCCAGCAGCCCCCTCTGGGGGAAGGCTGAAGCTTTCTTT. This sequence encodes CASSPLWGKAEAFF.